This T cell receptor (beta chain) emerged from a study of blood T cells in healthy people across ages. In its sample, this clonotype was seen a few times. Germline-derived CDR1 and CDR2 are SEHNR and FQNEAQ (reference sequence). The CDR3 consists of 14 residues. Trimming left V 0 bases short and J 5 bases short, with 10 bases between. With a J-beta primer mix and a sample-barcoded 5' primer, a second PCR ran roughly 6 to 12 cycles. TCRdb re-derived calls from the 5' RACE reads in MiXCR, one entry per CDR3 protein. The sample yields 800,000 to 1,000,000 distinct CDR3 sequences, roughly 52% seen once. J is TRBJ1-1 and V is TRBV7-9; maybe TRBD1 (6 bases). The sequencing input was blood. This TCR was sampled from a man between 25 and 39 years old in good health. The CDR3 DNA reads TGTGCCAGCAGCTTAGCCGGGGGCGAGACTGAAGCTTTCTTT. Its translation: CASSLAGGETEAFF.